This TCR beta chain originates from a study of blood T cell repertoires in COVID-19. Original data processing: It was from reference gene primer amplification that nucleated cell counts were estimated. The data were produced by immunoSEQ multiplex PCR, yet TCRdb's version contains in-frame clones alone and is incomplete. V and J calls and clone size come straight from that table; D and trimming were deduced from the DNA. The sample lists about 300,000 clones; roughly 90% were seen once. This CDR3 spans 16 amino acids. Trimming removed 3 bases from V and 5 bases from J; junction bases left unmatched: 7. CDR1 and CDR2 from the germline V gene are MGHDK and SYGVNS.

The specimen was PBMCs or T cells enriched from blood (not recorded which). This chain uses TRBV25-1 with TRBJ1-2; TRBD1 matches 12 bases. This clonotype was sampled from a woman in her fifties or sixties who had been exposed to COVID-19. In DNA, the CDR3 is TGTGCCAGCAGTGAGACGGGACAGGGGGCGAGGTATGGCTACACCTTC. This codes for CASSETGQGARYGYTF.